This entry features one T cell receptor (beta chain) sequence. As handled by the study authors: Estimated nucleated cell counts came from reference gene primer amplification. This table comes from immunoSEQ multiplex PCR, and its TCRdb copy is limited to in-frame clones, with some not included. That table furnishes V, J and clone size, whereas the DNA furnished D and trimming. The sample carries 200,000 to 250,000 clones, 80% to 90% recorded once. Cohort 3 donors counted as recovered after two negative PCRs, clearance, or resolved symptoms. These data are taken from a study of blood T cell repertoires in COVID-19. Background on the study: Collection of acute and convalescent COVID-19 samples took place in the United States, Italy and Spain. PBMCs, B-cell-depleted T cells, or T cells provided the cDNA or gDNA that made up the material.

The CDR3 is made up of 12 amino acids. Germline V gene data show CDR1 as PRHDT and CDR2 as FYEKMQ (reference sequence). With 1 base removed from V and 6 bases from J, the gap between germline ends came to 7 bases. The sample taken for sequencing was PBMCs or T cells enriched from blood (not recorded which). The sequence came from a man aged 25 to 40 who had recovered from COVID-19. The rearrangement links TRBV13 to TRBJ2-7, with D perhaps matching TRBD2 (6 bases). In DNA form, the CDR3 reads TGTGCCAGCAGCTTAGTCGGGGGCGAGCAGTACTTC. It codes for CASSLVGGEQYF.